This is a list of T cell receptor beta chains from one sample in a study of long-term antiretroviral therapy in people with HIV. This table comes from immunoSEQ multiplex PCR, and its TCRdb copy is limited to in-frame clones, with some not included. The table lists about 26,000 clones, roughly 86% of them singletons. The sequencing here drew on unsorted PBMCs, taken roughly 2.7 years after starting antiretroviral therapy. These receptors originate from a man aged 35 to 55 with HIV. The CDR3 runs from the conserved cysteine through the conserved F or W. The order of the fields is J gene, V gene, D gene, CDR3 length, clone size, CDR3 DNA, CDR3 protein. D genes are given only for firm matches. Part of the rows lack a size; the others show once, few, many or a class for expanded clones.

J gene: TRBJ1-1
V gene: TRBV28
D gene: -
CDR3 length: 15
clone size: -
CDR3 DNA: TGTGCCAGCAGTTTACCCCCAGGGCACCACACTGAAGCTTTCTTT
CDR3 protein: CASSLPPGHHTEAFF

J gene: TRBJ2-1
V gene: TRBV29-1
D gene: -
CDR3 length: 14
clone size: -
CDR3 DNA: TGCAGCGTTGAGATTCTTGGGGGAGGCGATGAGCAGTTCTTC
CDR3 protein: CSVEILGGGDEQFF

J gene: TRBJ2-2
V gene: TRBV6-6
D gene: -
CDR3 length: 16
clone size: -
CDR3 DNA: TGTGCCAGCAGTCAGGCATGGGAGTACGATTCCGGGGAGCTGTTTTTT
CDR3 protein: CASSQAWEYDSGELFF

J gene: TRBJ2-5
V gene: TRBV5-4
D gene: -
CDR3 length: 15
clone size: -
CDR3 DNA: TGTGCCAGCAGCCCCGGAAGAGGTCTCCAAGAGACCCAGTACTTC
CDR3 protein: CASSPGRGLQETQYF

J gene: TRBJ1-1
V gene: TRBV29-1
D gene: -
CDR3 length: 14
clone size: -
CDR3 DNA: TGCAGCGTTGTGGGAACACATCGGTGGGCTGAAGCTTTCTTT
CDR3 protein: CSVVGTHRWAEAFF

J gene: TRBJ1-2
V gene: TRBV4-3
D gene: -
CDR3 length: 16
clone size: few
CDR3 DNA: TGCGCCAGCAGCCAAGATGGGGCACCAGCTAACTATGGCTACACCTTC
CDR3 protein: CASSQDGAPANYGYTF

J gene: TRBJ1-5
V gene: TRBV30
D gene: TRBD1
CDR3 length: 15
clone size: -
CDR3 DNA: TGTGCCTGGTCTCCCGGGACAGAGGGCAATCAGCCCCAGCATTTT
CDR3 protein: CAWSPGTEGNQPQHF

J gene: TRBJ1-5
V gene: TRBV5-6
D gene: -
CDR3 length: 15
clone size: few
CDR3 DNA: TGTGCCAGCAGCTTGAAGTTACAGGGCGATCAGCCCCAGCATTTT
CDR3 protein: CASSLKLQGDQPQHF

J gene: TRBJ2-3
V gene: TRBV4-1
D gene: TRBD2
CDR3 length: 18
clone size: -
CDR3 DNA: TGCGCCAGCAGCCAAAGGGACGGGGGGAGCCCCTACACAGATACGCAGTATTTT
CDR3 protein: CASSQRDGGSPYTDTQYF

J gene: TRBJ1-2
V gene: TRBV6-6
D gene: TRBD1
CDR3 length: 11
clone size: -
CDR3 DNA: TGTGCCAGCAGTACAGGGGGCGGCTACACCTTC
CDR3 protein: CASSTGGGYTF

J gene: TRBJ2-1
V gene: TRBV4-2
D gene: TRBD2
CDR3 length: 17
clone size: -
CDR3 DNA: TGTGCCAGCAGCCAAGGAGGGGCTAGCGGGGGGGCCAATGAGCAGTTCTTC
CDR3 protein: CASSQGGASGGANEQFF

J gene: TRBJ1-2
V gene: TRBV4-2
D gene: -
CDR3 length: 14
clone size: -
CDR3 DNA: TGTGCCAGCAGCCAGTTACAGGGCGACTATGGCTACACCTTC
CDR3 protein: CASSQLQGDYGYTF

J gene: TRBJ1-5
V gene: TRBV6-1
D gene: -
CDR3 length: 13
clone size: medium-sized
CDR3 DNA: TGTGCCAGCAGTGAAGCGGGTCATCAGCCCCAGCATTTT
CDR3 protein: CASSEAGHQPQHF

J gene: TRBJ1-1
V gene: TRBV30
D gene: -
CDR3 length: 13
clone size: -
CDR3 DNA: TGTGCCTGGAGTGAGTCAGTGAACACTGAAGCTTTCTTT
CDR3 protein: CAWSESVNTEAFF

J gene: TRBJ2-3
V gene: TRBV5-6
D gene: -
CDR3 length: 16
clone size: -
CDR3 DNA: TGTGCCAGCAGCTGGGTAAGGGAGATGGGCACAGATACGCAGTATTTT
CDR3 protein: CASSWVREMGTDTQYF

J gene: TRBJ2-5
V gene: TRBV7-7
D gene: -
CDR3 length: 13
clone size: -
CDR3 DNA: TGTGCCAGCAGCACCGGACAGAAAGAGACCCAGTACTTC
CDR3 protein: CASSTGQKETQYF

J gene: TRBJ1-2
V gene: TRBV4-3
D gene: -
CDR3 length: 13
clone size: few
CDR3 DNA: TGCGCCAGCAGCCAAGAATTAAACTATGGCTACACCTTC
CDR3 protein: CASSQELNYGYTF